These T cell receptor beta chains were read from a single sample in a study of blood T cell repertoires in COVID-19. Sequencing was performed with immunoSEQ multiplex PCR; in TCRdb, only in-frame clones are kept and a portion is missing. Altogether some 350,000 clones are present, 83% being singletons, with the ten largest covering 2.5% to 3%. The sequenced sample consisted of peripheral blood. The receptors were sampled from a man aged 30 to 45 with active or convalescent COVID-19. The CDR3 runs from the conserved cysteine through the conserved F or W. Each record gives: CDR3 DNA, CDR3 protein, V gene, J gene, D gene. D genes are given only for firm matches.

CDR3 DNA: TGTGCCAGCAGCATAGGGGCAGGAGAGACCCAGTACTTC
CDR3 protein: CASSIGAGETQYF
V gene: TRBV7-7
J gene: TRBJ2-5
D gene: -

CDR3 DNA: TGTGCCAGCAGCGGGACTAGTGGTCCCGCCCTCTTC
CDR3 protein: CASSGTSGPALF
V gene: TRBV9
J gene: TRBJ2-1
D gene: TRBD2

CDR3 DNA: TGTGCCAGCAGGGAATCCACAGGGAGCGAGACCCAGTACTTC
CDR3 protein: CASRESTGSETQYF
V gene: TRBV2
J gene: TRBJ2-5
D gene: -

CDR3 DNA: TGTGCCAGTAGTATCCTGGACATAGGAAATCAGCCCCAGCATTTT
CDR3 protein: CASSILDIGNQPQHF
V gene: TRBV19
J gene: TRBJ1-5
D gene: -

CDR3 DNA: TGTGCCAGCAGTAACCGGATCGACACGGACAATGAGCAGTTCTTC
CDR3 protein: CASSNRIDTDNEQFF
V gene: TRBV25-1
J gene: TRBJ2-1
D gene: -

CDR3 DNA: TGTGCCAGCAGCCTCAGCGGGGGGGATACCGGGGAGCTGTTTTTT
CDR3 protein: CASSLSGGDTGELFF
V gene: TRBV2
J gene: TRBJ2-2
D gene: TRBD2

CDR3 DNA: TGTGCCAGCAGTGAAGCGACAGGCGGGAATCAGCCCCAGCATTTT
CDR3 protein: CASSEATGGNQPQHF
V gene: TRBV2
J gene: TRBJ1-5
D gene: -

CDR3 DNA: TGTGCCAGCAGCCGGGACATGAACACTGAAGCTTTCTTT
CDR3 protein: CASSRDMNTEAFF
V gene: TRBV14
J gene: TRBJ1-1
D gene: -

CDR3 DNA: TGTGCCACCAGTGCCCCCGGGGACAGGTATGGCTACACCTTC
CDR3 protein: CATSAPGDRYGYTF
V gene: TRBV24-1
J gene: TRBJ1-2
D gene: TRBD1

CDR3 DNA: TGTGCCAGCTTGGGGGCATCTAAAAGCTATGGCTACACCTTC
CDR3 protein: CASLGASKSYGYTF
V gene: TRBV7-2
J gene: TRBJ1-2
D gene: -